The sequence of this T cell receptor (beta chain) was determined in a study of T cells in Graves' hyperthyroidism and ophthalmopathy. In making diagnoses, clinical symptoms, serum thyroxine and TRAb, thyroid ultrasound and orbital computed tomography were all used. Amplification targeted TCR beta CDR3 regions from RNA transcripts. Primed by the HTBI set, a first-round RT-PCR was run on the TCR CDR3. TCRdb reprocessed the multiplex PCR reads via MiXCR and lists one record per CDR3 protein. This sample has under 300,000 distinct CDR3 sequences, with roughly 15% found just once. This clonotype was found many times. Antigen: not known. Regarding the study as a whole: Model predictions of ophthalmopathy came a median roughly 6.7 months before onset. Blood also showed most of the thyroid clonotypes that were expanded above 0.001.

Germline V CDR1 and CDR2: LGHDT, YNNKEL (reference sequence). The V end was cut by 8 bases, the J end by 4 bases, with 18 bases between. CDR3 length equals 14 residues. The sequencing input was blood. The receptor's source is a woman in her forties or fifties with Graves' hyperthyroidism that later progressed to Graves' ophthalmopathy. The chain carries TRBV3-1 and TRBJ2-7; perhaps TRBD1 as D (6 bases). The CDR3 sequence is CASSSFDRSYEQYF. DNA of the CDR3: TGTGCCAGCTCTTCCTTTGACAGGAGTTACGAGCAGTACTTC.